The T cell receptor beta chain described here comes from a study of T-cell reconstitution after alpha-beta-depleted transplantation in children. Study-wide results and caveats: Approximately two months post-transplant, alpha-beta T cells reportedly originated from several hundred expanded graft clones. A year post-transplant, T-cell counts and diversity derived mostly from newly produced T cells. TCRbeta diversity was high at day 60 in some patients (a result of surviving recipient T cells and thymic progenitors).

This clonotype has ten or more counts. Its antigen is unknown. In germline, CDR1 is SEHNR, CDR2 FQNEAQ (reference sequence). After removal of 3 bases from V and 3 bases from J, the junction contained 10 bases not matched to a gene. This CDR3 has 17 amino acids. Preparing the TCRbeta library involved the use of unique molecular identifiers. Each CDR3 protein gets one entry after TCRdb re-called the PCR reads with MiXCR. The sample has roughly 500,000 distinct CDR3 sequences, 10% to 13% seen once. This TCR derives from a child aged 2 to 15 with inherited bone marrow failure, due to receive a stem cell transplant. Sequenced material: PBMCs, taken before TCRalphabeta/CD19-depleted stem cell transplant. The chain carries TRBV7-9 and TRBJ2-2; 7 nucleotides line up with TRBD2. CDR3 sequence: CASSFGGGPWDTGELFF. The CDR3 nucleotides are TGTGCCAGCAGCTTCGGCGGGGGACCGTGGGACACCGGGGAGCTGTTTTTT.